This is a list of T cell receptor beta chains from one sample in a study of T cells in Graves' hyperthyroidism and ophthalmopathy. TCRdb re-called the multiplex PCR reads through MiXCR, storing one row per CDR3 protein. The data hold 300,000 to 500,000 distinct CDR3 sequences, with around an eighth observed a single time. Sequencing input: blood. The receptors were gathered from a man aged 50 or older with Graves' ophthalmopathy. Both conserved end residues are part of each CDR3. Each record gives: clone size, D gene, J gene, V gene, CDR3 protein, CDR3 DNA. The D gene is left open where the match is weak. Clone size is shown for a subset of rows, as once, few, many or a class of expanded clone.

>-|TRBD1|TRBJ1-5|TRBV20-1
CSALPGQGNQPQHF
TGCAGTGCCCTCCCCGGACAGGGCAATCAGCCCCAGCATTTT
>-|TRBD2|TRBJ2-7|TRBV5-6
CASSRGLAGARFHEQYF
TGTGCCAGCAGCCGTGGACTAGCGGGAGCAAGGTTCCACGAGCAGTACTTC
>-|TRBD2|TRBJ2-5|TRBV4-1
CASSQEPSGIGETQYF
TGCGCCAGCAGCCAAGAACCTAGCGGGATCGGGGAGACCCAGTACTTC
>many|TRBD2|TRBJ2-3|TRBV29-1
CSVEYSGRSDTQYF
TGCAGCGTTGAGTATAGCGGGAGGTCAGATACGCAGTATTTT
>-|TRBD1|TRBJ1-2|TRBV5-1
CASSRGQVEDGYTF
TGCGCCAGCAGCAGGGGGCAGGTTGAAGATGGCTACACCTTC
>few|TRBD2|TRBJ2-4|TRBV2
CARGTSGSNAKNIQYF
TGTGCCAGAGGGACTAGCGGGAGTAATGCCAAAAACATTCAGTACTTC
>-|-|TRBJ2-1|TRBV11-3
CASSQDSNNEQFF
TGTGCCAGCAGCCAGGACAGTAACAATGAGCAGTTCTTC
>many|TRBD1|TRBJ1-1|TRBV2
CASRSGTVAFF
TGTGCCAGCAGGTCCGGGACAGTGGCTTTCTTT
>many|-|TRBJ2-1|TRBV5-1
CASSSSLNNEQFF
TGCGCCAGCAGCTCCTCTCTGAACAATGAGCAGTTCTTC
>few|TRBD2|TRBJ2-1|TRBV6-1
CASKGLAGASYNEQFF
TGTGCCAGCAAGGGGTTAGCGGGGGCCTCCTACAATGAGCAGTTCTTC
>many|TRBD1|TRBJ1-2|TRBV11-2
CASSRDSYFYGYTF
TGTGCCAGCAGCCGGGACAGTTACTTCTATGGCTACACCTTC
>many|-|TRBJ2-5|TRBV18
CASSPLTELHGTQYF
TGTGCCAGCTCACCGCTGACAGAACTCCACGGGACCCAGTACTTC
>many|-|TRBJ1-2|TRBV28
CAGSRSGHSQGTGYTF
TGTGCCGGCAGTCGAAGTGGACATTCCCAAGGGACTGGCTACACCTTC
>-|-|TRBJ2-2|TRBV12-3/TRBV12-4
CASSIQGAGELFF
TGTGCCAGCAGTATACAGGGTGCCGGGGAGCTGTTTTTT
>few|-|TRBJ1-1|TRBV6-2/TRBV6-3
CASSYWGRLNTEAFF
TGTGCCAGCAGTTACTGGGGGAGACTGAACACTGAAGCTTTCTTT
>many|TRBD2|TRBJ2-5|TRBV9
CASSPLAGKEETQYF
TGTGCCAGCAGCCCCTTAGCGGGGAAAGAAGAGACCCAGTACTTC
>-|-|TRBJ2-4|TRBV6-5
CASSYGPRGIQYF
TGTGCCAGCAGTTACGGACCCCGGGGCATTCAGTACTTC
>many|-|TRBJ2-1|TRBV5-1
CASSWALDNEQFF
TGCGCCAGCAGCTGGGCCCTAGATAATGAGCAGTTCTTC
>-|-|TRBJ2-2|TRBV10-2
CASSEWQGWKLFF
TGCGCCAGCAGTGAGTGGCAGGGCTGGAAGCTGTTTTTT
>many|-|TRBJ1-1|TRBV5-1
CASSLVPGTNTEAFF
TGCGCCAGCAGCTTGGTTCCAGGAACGAACACTGAAGCTTTCTTT
>many|TRBD1|TRBJ2-3|TRBV11-3
CASSPGTGASTDTQYF
TGTGCCAGCAGCCCCGGGACAGGGGCTAGCACAGATACGCAGTATTTT
>many|-|TRBJ1-1|TRBV4-1
CASSQDLGREAFF
TGCGCCAGCAGCCAAGACCTTGGCCGTGAAGCTTTCTTT
>few|TRBD2|TRBJ2-1|TRBV4-2
CASSQASGGTYNEQFF
TGTGCCAGCAGCCAAGCTAGCGGGGGAACCTACAATGAGCAGTTCTTC